The present TCR beta chain was sequenced within a study of CD8+ T cells in alopecia areata. As for this clone: Its antigen is not known.

Treatment reported: oral pan-JAK inhibitor, 5-10 mg twice daily. Overall study findings and caveats: Administration of tofacitinib significantly diminished scalp clonality and expanded CD8+ clones within the top 100.

The sequencing template was cDNA reverse transcribed from extracted RNA. Clones were read by immunoSEQ multiplex PCR, and TCRdb kept only the in-frame ones, dropping some. This sample has tens of thousands of clones, with about three fifths found just once. Source: CD8+ T cells sorted from blood, taken at week 4, from a patient treated with tofacitinib. This receptor was taken from a human donor with alopecia areata.

CDR3 sequence: CSVRLGTEAFF. CDR3 bases: TGCAGCGTTCGGTTGGGCACTGAAGCTTTCTTT. This chain joins TRBV29-1 and TRBJ1-1; D uncertain. The CDR3 length is 11 residues. Germline loops: CDR1 SQVTM, CDR2 ANQGSEA. The germline V and J ends were trimmed by 5 bases and 4 bases, with 8 bases remaining between them.